The 6 T cell receptor beta chains listed next were all sequenced from one sample in a study of cytomegalovirus exposure and HLA in healthy donors. The PCR contained 60 Vbeta and 13 Jbeta primers. Generated by immunoSEQ multiplex PCR, the TCRdb table keeps only in-frame clones and is missing some. The data show about 200,000 clones, with over 60% seen just once and 1.1% held by the top ten. Sequencing was performed on PBMCs. Source of these receptors: a woman aged 40 to 49 in good health and CMV-seronegative.

In its sample, this clone was seen once. The chain joins TRBV9 to TRBJ2-1; no definite D call. This CDR3 spans 13 amino acids. Germline CDR1 reads SGDLS; CDR2 reads YYNGEE. V lost 3 bases and J 7 bases, leaving 11 bases between the germline ends. Written as DNA, the CDR3 is TGTGCCAGCAGCGGTTACCGGGTTAATGAGCAGTTCTTC. Its protein is CASSGYRVNEQFF.

In this sample, this clone turned up once. The chain links TRBV5-1 to TRBJ1-1; 8 bases align to TRBD1. The CDR3 sequence is 14 residues long. CDR1 is SGHRS, CDR2 YFSETQ, per germline. The V gene end was trimmed by 0 bases and the J gene end by 4 bases; junction bases not matched to a gene: 2. For the CDR3, the DNA is TGCGCCAGCAGCTTGGGAGACAGGGGCACTGAAGCTTTCTTT. It codes for CASSLGDRGTEAFF.

A single count supports this clone. The CDR3 reads CASSEGASSYNEQFF. For the CDR3, the DNA is TGTGCCAGCAGTGAGGGCGCCAGCTCCTACAATGAGCAGTTCTTC. The chain uses TRBV2 and TRBJ2-1; D uncertain. Germline-derived CDR1 and CDR2 are SNHLY and FYNNEI. V was clipped by 3 bases and J by 0 bases, with 9 bases between them. This CDR3 has 15 amino acids.

This sequence joins TRBV30 and TRBJ1-5; TRBD1 might be the D (5 bases). The CDR3 spans 15 residues. V lost 2 bases to trimming and J lost 3 bases, with 14 bases between them. Germline-derived CDR1 and CDR2 are GTSNPN and SVGIG (reference sequence). CDR3 sequence reads: CAWSKGIEVNQPQHF. For the CDR3, the DNA is TGTGCCTGGAGTAAGGGGATTGAGGTCAATCAGCCCCAGCATTTT.

V and J are TRBV2 and TRBJ2-7, with 8 bases aligning to TRBD2. CDR1 and CDR2 (germline): SNHLY, FYNNEI. V gave up 6 bases and J gave up 2 bases; unmatched junction bases: 9. The CDR3 totals 15 residues. The CDR3 DNA is TGTGCCAGCAGCTTACCGGGGGGGATCCCCTACGAGCAGTACTTC. Translated: CASSLPGGIPYEQYF.

The chain couples TRBV11-3 to TRBJ2-1, with D perhaps TRBD2 (6 bases). Looked up from germline, CDR1 is SGHNT and CDR2 is YENEEA. CDR3 length: 15 residues. The V end was cut by 1 base, the J end by 8 bases, with 15 bases between. CDR3 loop: CASSLVAGTGDEQFF. The CDR3 bases are TGTGCCAGCAGCTTAGTTGCGGGGACGGGGGATGAGCAGTTCTTC.